Presented here are 7 T cell receptor beta chains from one specimen sequenced in a study of neurological immune-mediated disorders (dated by TCRdb to the late 2010s). The library was built by means of 5' RACE. The listed sequencing device is Illumina HiSeq 2500. TCRdb reran the public reads through fastp at Q25 and MiXCR, keeping productive beta chains. Each CDR3 protein appears once, grouped with its most common genes and DNA. Counted in this sample were roughly 80,000 distinct CDR3 sequences; around 9.9% of them appeared once. The ten most abundant clones make up about 1.7% of the sample. Material: PBMCs. The receptors come from a man aged 45-65 years in good health.

At least ten counts were recorded for this clonotype. The V and J genes are TRBV5-1 and TRBJ1-1; D gene ambiguous. Germline V lookup: CDR1 SGHRS, CDR2 YFSETQ. The V end was cut by 9 bases, the J end by 0 bases, with 12 bases between. The CDR3 runs to 13 residues. This CDR3 reads CATKRDMNTEAFF. CDR3 bases: TGCGCCACCAAGAGGGATATGAACACTGAAGCTTTCTTT.

Many counts were recorded for this clonotype. One end of the junction varies from germline; a read error may be responsible. The chain has TRBV5-1 and TRBJ2-3, with D tentatively TRBD1 or TRBD2 (5 bases each). Germline CDR1 and CDR2: SGHRS and YFSETQ. The CDR3 is 15 amino acids. The DNA for the CDR3 is TGCGCCAGCAGCTCGGGGACCGGAGCCACAAATACGCAGTATTTT. This codes for CASSSGTGATNTQYF.

This clonotype occurred many times. The chain uses TRBV20-1 and TRBJ2-3; the match to TRBD2 covers 10 bases. Trimming took 3 bases from V and 1 from J; bases not matched to a gene: 7. The CDR3 loop spans 16 amino acids. Germline V gene lookup returns CDR1 DFQATT and CDR2 SNEGSKA (reference sequence). DNA for the CDR3: TGCAGTGCTAGTTCCAGCGGGAGGGGGGGCACAGATACGCAGTATTTT. This encodes CSASSSGRGGTDTQYF.

This clonotype was detected many times. This rearrangement joins TRBV5-1 to TRBJ2-7, with 8 positions matching TRBD1. V trimming: 4 bases; J trimming: 3 bases; junction bases outside the gene matches: 6. Per germline, CDR1 SGHRS and CDR2 YFSETQ. The CDR3 contains 14 residues. The CDR3 coding sequence is TGCGCCAGCAGCCAAACCGGGACAGGCTACGAGCAGTACTTC. Protein product: CASSQTGTGYEQYF.

This clonotype was observed once. This rearrangement joins TRBV7-3 to TRBJ2-1, with D possibly being TRBD2 (5 bases). CDR1 is SGHTA and CDR2 is FQGTGA in the germline V gene. The CDR3 is 16 residues long. V was pared by 0 bases and J by 2 bases, with 11 bases between. The CDR3 region has the DNA TGTGCCAGCAGCTTAACGGGTAGCGAGGCCTACAATGAGCAGTTCTTC. This encodes CASSLTGSEAYNEQFF.

This clonotype has ten or more counts. As DNA, the CDR3 is TGCAGTGCTAGAGATCCCGCAGCTACAGATACGCAGTATTTT. Protein: CSARDPAATDTQYF. The gene calls are TRBV20-1 and TRBJ2-3, with D unresolved. CDR1 is DFQATT and CDR2 is SNEGSKA in the germline V gene (reference sequence). Between the trimmed V and J ends, which lost 0 bases and 3 bases, there was a span of 10 bases. CDR3 size: 14 residues.

This clonotype was observed many times. The CDR3 DNA reads TGCGCCAGCAGCTCACAGCTGAACACTGAAGCTTTCTTT. Encoded protein: CASSSQLNTEAFF. The genes are TRBV5-1 and TRBJ1-1; D is uncertain. The length of the CDR3 is 13 residues. Trimming left V 3 bases short and J 0 bases short, with 6 bases between. Germline V gene sequence: CDR1 SGHRS, CDR2 YFSETQ.